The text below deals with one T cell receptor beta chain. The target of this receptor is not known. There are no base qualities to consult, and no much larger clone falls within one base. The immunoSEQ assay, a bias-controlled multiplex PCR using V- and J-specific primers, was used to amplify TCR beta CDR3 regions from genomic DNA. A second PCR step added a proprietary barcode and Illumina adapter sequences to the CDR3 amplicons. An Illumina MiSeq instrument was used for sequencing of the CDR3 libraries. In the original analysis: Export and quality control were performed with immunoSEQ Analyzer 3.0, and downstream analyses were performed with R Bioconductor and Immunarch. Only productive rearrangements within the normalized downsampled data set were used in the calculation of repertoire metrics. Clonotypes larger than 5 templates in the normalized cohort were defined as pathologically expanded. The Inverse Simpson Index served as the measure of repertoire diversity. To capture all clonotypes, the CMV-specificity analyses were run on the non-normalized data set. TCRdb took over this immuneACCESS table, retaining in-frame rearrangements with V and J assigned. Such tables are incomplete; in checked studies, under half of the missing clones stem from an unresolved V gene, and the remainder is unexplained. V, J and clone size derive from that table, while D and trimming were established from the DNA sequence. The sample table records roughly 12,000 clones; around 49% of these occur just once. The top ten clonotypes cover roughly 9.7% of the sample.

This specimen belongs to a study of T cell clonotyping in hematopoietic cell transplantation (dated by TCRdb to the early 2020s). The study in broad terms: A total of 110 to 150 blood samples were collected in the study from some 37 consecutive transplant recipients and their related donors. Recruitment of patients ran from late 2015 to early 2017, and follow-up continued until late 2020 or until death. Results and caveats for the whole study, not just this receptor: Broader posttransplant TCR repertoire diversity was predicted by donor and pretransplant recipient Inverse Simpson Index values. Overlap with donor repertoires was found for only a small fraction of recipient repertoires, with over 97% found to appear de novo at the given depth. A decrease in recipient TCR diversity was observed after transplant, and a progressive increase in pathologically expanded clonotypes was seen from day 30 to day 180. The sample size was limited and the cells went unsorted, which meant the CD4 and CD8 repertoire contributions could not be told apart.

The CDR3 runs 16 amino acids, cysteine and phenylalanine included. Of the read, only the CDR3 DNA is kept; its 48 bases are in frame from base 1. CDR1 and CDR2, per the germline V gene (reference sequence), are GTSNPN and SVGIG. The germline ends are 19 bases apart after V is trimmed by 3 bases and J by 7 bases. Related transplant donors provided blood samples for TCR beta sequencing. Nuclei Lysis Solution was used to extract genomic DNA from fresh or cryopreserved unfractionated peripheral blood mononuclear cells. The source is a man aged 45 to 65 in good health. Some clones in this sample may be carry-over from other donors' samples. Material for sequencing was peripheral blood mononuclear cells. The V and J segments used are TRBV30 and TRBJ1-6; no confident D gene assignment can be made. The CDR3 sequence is CAWRIPQARANSPLHF. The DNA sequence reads TGTGCCTGGAGGATACCCCAGGCGAGGGCGAATTCACCCCTCCACTTT.